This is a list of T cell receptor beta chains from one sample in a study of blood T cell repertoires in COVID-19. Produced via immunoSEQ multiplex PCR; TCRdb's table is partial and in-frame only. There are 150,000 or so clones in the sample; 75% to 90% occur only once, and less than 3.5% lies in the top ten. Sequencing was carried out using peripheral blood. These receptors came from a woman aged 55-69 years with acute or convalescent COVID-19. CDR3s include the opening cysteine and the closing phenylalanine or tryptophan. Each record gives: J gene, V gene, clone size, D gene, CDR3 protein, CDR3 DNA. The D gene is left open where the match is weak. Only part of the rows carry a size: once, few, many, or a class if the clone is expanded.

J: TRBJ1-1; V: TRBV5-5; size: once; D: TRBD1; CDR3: CASSLGGTGHEAFF; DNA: TGTGCCAGCAGCTTGGGGGGGACAGGGCATGAAGCTTTCTTT
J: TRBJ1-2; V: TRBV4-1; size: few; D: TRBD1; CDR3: CASSQGDRVNYGYTF; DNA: TGCGCCAGCAGCCAAGGGGACAGGGTTAACTATGGCTACACCTTC
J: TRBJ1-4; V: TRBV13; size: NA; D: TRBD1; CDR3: CASSLRQGQNEKLFF; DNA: TGTGCCAGCAGCTTAAGACAGGGGCAAAATGAAAAACTGTTTTTT
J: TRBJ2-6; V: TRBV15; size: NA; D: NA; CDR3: CATSRYPGQTFGANVLTF; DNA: TGTGCCACCAGCAGATACCCGGGACAAACTTTTGGGGCCAACGTCCTGACTTTC
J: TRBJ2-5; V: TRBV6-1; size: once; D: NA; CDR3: CASSEQGGGETQYF; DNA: TGTGCCAGCAGTGAGCAGGGTGGTGGTGAGACCCAGTACTTC
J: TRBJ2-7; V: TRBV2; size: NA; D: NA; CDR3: CASSVQGNEQYF; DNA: TGTGCCAGCAGTGTGCAGGGCAACGAGCAGTACTTC
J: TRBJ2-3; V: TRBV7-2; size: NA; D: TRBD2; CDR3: CASSLALAGASDTQYF; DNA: TGTGCCAGCAGCTTAGCCTTAGCGGGGGCCTCCGATACGCAGTATTTT
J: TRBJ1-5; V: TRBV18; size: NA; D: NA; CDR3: CASSQASQDQPQHF; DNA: TGTGCCAGCTCTCAAGCTTCCCAAGATCAGCCCCAGCATTTT
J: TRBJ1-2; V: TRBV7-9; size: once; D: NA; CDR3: CASSLVGQMSNYGYTF; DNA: TGTGCCAGCAGCTTAGTTGGCCAAATGTCTAACTATGGCTACACCTTC
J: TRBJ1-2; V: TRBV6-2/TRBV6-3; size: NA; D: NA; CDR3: CASSYEGRGIAF; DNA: TGTGCCAGCAGTTACGAAGGGAGGGGAATCGCTTTC
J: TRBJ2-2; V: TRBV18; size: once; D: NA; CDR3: CASSPLGTNTGELFF; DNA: TGTGCCAGCTCACCTCTCGGGACTAACACCGGGGAGCTGTTTTTT
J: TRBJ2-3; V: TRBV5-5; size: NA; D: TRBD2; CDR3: CASSRLAGATDTQYF; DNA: TGTGCCAGCAGCCGACTAGCGGGGGCCACAGATACGCAGTATTTT
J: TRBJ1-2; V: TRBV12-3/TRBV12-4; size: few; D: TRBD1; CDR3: CASSLDRAGYTF; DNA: TGTGCCAGCAGCCTAGACAGGGCTGGCTACACCTTC
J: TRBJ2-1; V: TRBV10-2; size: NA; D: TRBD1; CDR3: CASSVGTDGLEQFF; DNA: TGCGCCAGCAGTGTAGGGACAGACGGCCTGGAGCAGTTCTTC
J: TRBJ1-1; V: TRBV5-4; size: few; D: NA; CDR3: CASSLTRNTEAFF; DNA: TGTGCCAGCAGCCTTACAAGGAACACTGAAGCTTTCTTT
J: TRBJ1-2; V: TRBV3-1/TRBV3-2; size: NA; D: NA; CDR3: CASSQDSWAVPYGYTF; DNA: TGTGCCAGCAGCCAAGATAGTTGGGCAGTGCCCTATGGCTACACCTTC
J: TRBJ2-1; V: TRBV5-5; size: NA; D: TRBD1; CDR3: CASSTQGSSYNEQFF; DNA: TGTGCCAGCAGCACACAGGGGAGCTCCTACAATGAGCAGTTCTTC
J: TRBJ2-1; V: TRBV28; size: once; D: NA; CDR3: CASNLQGPQGGNEQFF; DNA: TGTGCCAGCAACCTCCAGGGGCCACAGGGAGGGAATGAGCAGTTCTTC
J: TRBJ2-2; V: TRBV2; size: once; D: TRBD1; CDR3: CASRSQGASGELFF; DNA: TGTGCCAGCAGGAGTCAGGGGGCAAGCGGGGAGCTGTTTTTT
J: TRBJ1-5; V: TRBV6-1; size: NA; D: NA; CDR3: CASSDRRYSNQPQHF; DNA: TGTGCCAGCAGTGACCGCAGATATAGCAATCAGCCCCAGCATTTT
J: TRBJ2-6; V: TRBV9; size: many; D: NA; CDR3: CASSTPTGLFSGANVLTF; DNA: TGTGCCAGCAGCACCCCTACAGGGCTCTTCTCTGGGGCCAACGTCCTGACTTTC
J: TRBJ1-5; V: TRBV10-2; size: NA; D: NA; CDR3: CASSGPGIQPQHF; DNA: TGCGCCAGCAGTGGCCCAGGGATACAGCCCCAGCATTTT
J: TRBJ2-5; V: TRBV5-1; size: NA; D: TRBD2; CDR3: CASSGNGLAAGETQYF; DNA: TGCGCCAGCAGCGGGAACGGACTAGCAGCGGGGGAGACCCAGTACTTC
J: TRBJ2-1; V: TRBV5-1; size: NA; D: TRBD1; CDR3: CASRLGDRGNEQFF; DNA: TGCGCCAGCAGGTTGGGGGACAGGGGAAATGAGCAGTTCTTC
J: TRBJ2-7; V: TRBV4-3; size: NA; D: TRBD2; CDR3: CASSQDAGGPYEQYF; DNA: TGCGCCAGCAGCCAAGATGCGGGGGGGCCCTACGAGCAGTACTTC
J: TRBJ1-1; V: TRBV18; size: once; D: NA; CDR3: CASSPAGPTEAFF; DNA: TGTGCCAGCTCACCGGCAGGGCCCACTGAAGCTTTCTTT
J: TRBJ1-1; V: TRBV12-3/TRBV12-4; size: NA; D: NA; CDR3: CASSFFRTTEAFF; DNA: TGTGCCAGCAGTTTTTTCCGGACAACTGAAGCTTTCTTT
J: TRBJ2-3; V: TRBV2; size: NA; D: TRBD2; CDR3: CASSEGLAGGWADTQYF; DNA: TGTGCCAGCAGTGAAGGACTAGCGGGGGGGTGGGCAGATACGCAGTATTTT
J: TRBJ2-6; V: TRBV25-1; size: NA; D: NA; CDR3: CASSAWANVLTF; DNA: TGTGCCAGCAGTGCATGGGCCAACGTCCTGACTTTC
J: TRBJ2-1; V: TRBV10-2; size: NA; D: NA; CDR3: CASSGDGGPYNEQFF; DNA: TGCGCCAGCAGTGGAGACGGGGGGCCATACAATGAGCAGTTCTTC
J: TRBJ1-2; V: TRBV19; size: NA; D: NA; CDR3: CASSATPQDWFYGYTF; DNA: TGTGCCAGTAGTGCAACTCCCCAGGATTGGTTCTATGGCTACACCTTC
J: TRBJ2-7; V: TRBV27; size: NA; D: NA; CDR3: CASSFGQGMFYEQYF; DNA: TGTGCCAGCAGTTTTGGGCAGGGGATGTTCTACGAGCAGTACTTC
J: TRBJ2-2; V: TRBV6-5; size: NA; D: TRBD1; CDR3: CASIQTGTTGELFF; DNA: TGTGCCAGCATCCAGACAGGGACGACCGGGGAGCTGTTTTTT
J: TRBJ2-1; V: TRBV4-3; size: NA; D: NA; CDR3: CASSPEGAAPRNEQFF; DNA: TGCGCCAGCAGCCCGGAGGGGGCAGCCCCGCGGAATGAGCAGTTCTTC
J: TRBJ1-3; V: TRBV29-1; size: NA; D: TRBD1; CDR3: CSVDPGGTGNTIYF; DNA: TGCAGCGTTGATCCAGGGGGGACTGGAAACACCATATATTTT
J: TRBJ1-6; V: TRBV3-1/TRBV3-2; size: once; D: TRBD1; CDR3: CASSQGDRGNSPLHF; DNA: TGTGCCAGCAGCCAAGGCGACAGGGGGAATTCACCCCTCCACTTT
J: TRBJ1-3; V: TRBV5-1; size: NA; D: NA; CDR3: CASSIQDRENTIYF; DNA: TGCGCCAGCAGCATCCAAGACAGAGAAAACACCATATATTTT
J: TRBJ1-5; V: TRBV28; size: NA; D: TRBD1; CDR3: CASSFTGDMSNQPQHF; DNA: TGTGCCAGCAGTTTTACAGGGGACATGAGCAATCAGCCCCAGCATTTT
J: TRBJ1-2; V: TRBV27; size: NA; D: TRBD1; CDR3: CASRDRHYGYTF; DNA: TGTGCCAGCAGGGACAGGCACTATGGCTACACCTTC
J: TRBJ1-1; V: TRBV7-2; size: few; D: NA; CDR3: CASSFGGQTEAFF; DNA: TGTGCCAGCAGCTTCGGTGGGCAGACTGAAGCTTTCTTT
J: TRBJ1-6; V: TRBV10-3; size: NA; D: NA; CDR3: CAIRAQGNNSPLHF; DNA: TGTGCCATCAGGGCACAGGGAAATAATTCACCCCTCCACTTT
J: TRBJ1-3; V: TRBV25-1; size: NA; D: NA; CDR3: CASSESTGRNTIYF; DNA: TGTGCCAGCAGTGAATCGACAGGTAGAAACACCATATATTTT
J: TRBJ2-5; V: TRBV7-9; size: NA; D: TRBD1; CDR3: CASSLVLTGAQETQYF; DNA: TGTGCCAGCAGCTTAGTTCTTACAGGGGCCCAAGAGACCCAGTACTTC
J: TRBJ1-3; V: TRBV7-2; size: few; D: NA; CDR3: CASSQGQRRSGNTIYF; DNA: TGTGCCAGCAGCCAAGGACAGCGTCGCTCTGGAAACACCATATATTTT
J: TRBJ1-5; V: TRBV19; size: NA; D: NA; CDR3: CASSLVTGNQPQHF; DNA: TGTGCCAGTAGCCTAGTCACCGGCAATCAGCCCCAGCATTTT
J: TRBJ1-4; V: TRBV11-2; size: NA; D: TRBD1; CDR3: CASSSDRAGEKLFF; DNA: TGTGCCAGCAGCTCTGACAGGGCGGGAGAAAAACTGTTTTTT